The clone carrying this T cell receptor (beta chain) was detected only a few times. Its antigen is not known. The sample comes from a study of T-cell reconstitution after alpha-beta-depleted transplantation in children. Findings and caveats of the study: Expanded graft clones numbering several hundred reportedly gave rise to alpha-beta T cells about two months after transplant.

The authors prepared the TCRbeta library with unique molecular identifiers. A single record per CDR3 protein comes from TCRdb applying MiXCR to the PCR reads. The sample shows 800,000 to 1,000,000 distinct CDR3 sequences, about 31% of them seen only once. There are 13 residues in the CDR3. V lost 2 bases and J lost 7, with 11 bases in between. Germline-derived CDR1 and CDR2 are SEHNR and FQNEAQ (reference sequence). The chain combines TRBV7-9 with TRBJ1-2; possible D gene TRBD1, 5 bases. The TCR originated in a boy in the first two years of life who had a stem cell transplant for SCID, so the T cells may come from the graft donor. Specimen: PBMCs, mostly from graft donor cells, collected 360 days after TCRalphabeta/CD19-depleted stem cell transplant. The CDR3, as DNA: TGTGCCAGCAGCTTATCCAGGGCGGCTGGCTACACCTTC. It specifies CASSLSRAAGYTF.